One sample yielded the 23 T cell receptor beta chains listed below, sequenced in a study of PD-1 blockade in mismatch repair-deficient tumors. Their recognized antigens are unknown. The assay was immunoSEQ multiplex PCR, and TCRdb's table has in-frame clones only and misses some. Altogether approximately 15,000 clones are present, less than 85% being singletons, with the ten largest covering roughly 9.7%. Noted time point: roughly 10-day in vitro stimulation with candidate neoantigen peptide 5. Sequenced material: cells cultured in vitro, taken from a patient treated with pembrolizumab. The receptors derive from an adult with mismatch repair-deficient cancer.

The J gene is TRBJ1-2, the V gene TRBV25-1; D perhaps matches TRBD1 (6 bases). The CDR3 loop spans 16 amino acids. Trimming took off 5 bases at V and 2 bases at J, with 18 bases between the two ends. CDR1 is MGHDK, CDR2 SYGVNS, per germline. CDR3 sequence reads: CASSWRGGPRNYGYTF. DNA for the CDR3: TGTGCCAGCAGTTGGAGGGGGGGCCCCCGAAACTATGGCTACACCTTC.

The chain combines TRBV5-1 with TRBJ1-1; no definite D call. In germline, CDR1 is SGHRS, CDR2 YFSETQ. Trimming removed 3 bases at V and 8 bases at J, with 23 bases between. CDR3 length: 16 residues. CDR3 protein: CASSSMGPTRTTEAFF. The CDR3, as DNA: TGCGCCAGCAGCTCCATGGGCCCGACACGTACTACCGAAGCTTTCTTT. Full variable domain (rest looked up from reference TRBV5-1 and TRBJ1-1): KAGVTQTPRYLIKTRGQQVTLSCSPISGHRSVSWYQQTPGQGLQFLFEYFSETQRNKGNFPGRFSGRQFSNSRSEMNVSTLELGDSALYLCASSSMGPTRTTEAFFGQGTRLTVV.

The chain recombines TRBV5-4 with TRBJ2-7, with TRBD1 as a possible D gene (5 bases). V was cut by 2 bases and J by 4 bases, with 10 bases left in between. The CDR3 has 13 residues. Germline CDR1 is SGHNT and CDR2 is YYREEE (reference sequence). In DNA, the CDR3 is TGTGCCAGCAGCTTTTTCAGGGCTTACGAGCAGTACTTC. It codes for CASSFFRAYEQYF.

The table lists this clone with a few counts. V and J are TRBV30 and TRBJ2-4; D perhaps matches TRBD1 (8 bases). This CDR3 is 17 amino acids long. CDR1 is GTSNPN and CDR2 is SVGIG in the germline V gene (reference sequence). The V and J ends lost 8 bases and 0 bases respectively, with 23 bases between them. The CDR3 nucleotides are TGTGCCCGGGGGGACCTCAGGGGGCGCCGAGCCAAAAACATTCAGTACTTC. This sequence encodes CARGDLRGRRAKNIQYF.

The chain couples TRBV7-9 to TRBJ2-1; possible D gene TRBD2, 6 bases. CDR1 is SEHNR, CDR2 FQNEAQ, per germline (reference sequence). CDR3 length: 13 amino acids. V gave up 8 bases and J gave up 0 bases, with 8 bases separating them. The CDR3 coding sequence is TGTGCCAGCTTAGCGGACTCCTACAATGAGCAGTTCTTC. Translated: CASLADSYNEQFF.

The chain employs TRBV2 and TRBJ2-7; the D gene is possibly TRBD1 (6 bases). Germline V lookup: CDR1 SNHLY, CDR2 FYNNEI. V was cut by 5 bases and J by 2 bases, with 19 bases left in between. The CDR3 has 16 amino acids. CDR3 sequence reads: CASSMSWTEPTYEQYF. The CDR3 DNA sequence: TGTGCCAGCAGTATGTCCTGGACAGAACCAACCTACGAGCAGTACTTC.

This chain connects TRBV7-6 to TRBJ1-3; 9 bases fit TRBD1. CDR1 is SGHVS, CDR2 FNYEAQ, per germline. V gave up 5 bases and J gave up 1 base; unmatched junction bases: 6. The CDR3 covers 16 residues. The CDR3 loop is CASSKLQGASGNTIYF. The CDR3 DNA sequence: TGTGCCAGCAGCAAACTACAGGGGGCTTCTGGAAACACCATATATTTT.

The chain recombines TRBV6-6 with TRBJ1-5; D uncertain. V gave up 0 bases and J gave up 6 bases, with 6 bases separating them. The length of the CDR3 is 13 residues. Germline CDR1 is MNHNY and CDR2 is SVGAGI (reference sequence). CDR3 loop: CASSYSKSQPQHF. DNA for the CDR3: TGTGCCAGCAGTTACTCGAAATCTCAGCCCCAGCATTTT.

V is TRBV27 and J is TRBJ1-5, with D possibly TRBD1 on 5 matching bases. The V end was cut by 5 bases, the J end by 2 bases, with 16 bases between. Germline V lookup: CDR1 MNHEY, CDR2 SMNVEV (reference sequence). This CDR3 contains 16 residues. The CDR3, as DNA: TGTGCCAGCAGTCGCCGCGATGACAGTGGCAATCAGCCCCAGCATTTT. Amino acid sequence: CASSRRDDSGNQPQHF.

CDR3 region: CASSPARPYEQYF. The CDR3 coding sequence is TGTGCCAGCAGTCCAGCACGTCCCTACGAGCAGTACTTC. This chain uses TRBV7-9 with TRBJ2-7; D uncertain. V lost 6 bases and J 2 bases, leaving 11 bases between the germline ends. Germline V CDR1 and CDR2: SEHNR, FQNEAQ (reference sequence). The CDR3 consists of 13 residues.

This sequence joins TRBV19 and TRBJ2-5; TRBD1 matches 11 bases. CDR3 length equals 13 residues. Germline V gene sequence: CDR1 LNHDA, CDR2 SQIVND (reference sequence). V trimming: 9 bases; J trimming: 4 bases; junction bases outside the gene matches: 4. DNA for the CDR3: TGTGCCAGCTCGGGACAGGGGGGAGAGACCCAGTACTTC. Amino acids: CASSGQGGETQYF.

The rearrangement links TRBV6-5 to TRBJ1-5, with 7 bases aligning to TRBD1. This CDR3 region has 14 residues. CDR1 and CDR2 from the germline V gene are MNHEY and SVGAGI. V shed 5 bases, J shed 6 bases, and the junction held 7 bases outside the gene matches. The CDR3 sequence: CASSPQGQGQPQHF. The CDR3 bases are TGTGCCAGCAGTCCACAGGGGCAAGGTCAGCCCCAGCATTTT.

The chain recombines TRBV6-6 with TRBJ2-5; tentatively, D is TRBD1 (5 bases). Germline V gene data show CDR1 as MNHNY and CDR2 as SVGAGI (reference sequence). The ends were cut back, 6 bases at V and 1 base at J, with 18 bases in the middle. The CDR3 spans 16 residues. In nucleotides, the CDR3 is TGTGCCAGCAGCACCCTGACAGCGCCTCTCCAAGAGACCCAGTACTTC. This gives the protein CASSTLTAPLQETQYF.

This clone came up a few times. V is TRBV9 and J is TRBJ1-6; 7 positions agree with TRBD1. The V gene end was trimmed by 3 bases and the J gene end by 10 bases; junction bases not matched to a gene: 4. CDR1 is SGDLS and CDR2 is YYNGEE in the germline V gene. This CDR3 region has 13 residues. Here the CDR3 reads CASSDQGGSPLHF. DNA for the CDR3: TGTGCCAGCAGCGATCAGGGGGGCTCACCCCTCCACTTT. The variable domain in full, completed from reference TRBV9 and TRBJ1-6, reads DSGVTQTPKHLITATGQRVTLRCSPRSGDLSVYWYQQSLDQGLQFLIQYYNGEERAKGNILERFSAQQFPDLHSELNLSSLELGDSALYFCASSDQGGSPLHFGNGTRLTVT.

The chain links TRBV28 to TRBJ1-5; no clear D. CDR3 size: 11 residues. Germline CDR1 MDHEN, CDR2 SYDVKM. The V end lost 3 bases, the J end lost 8 bases, and 5 bases lay between the germline ends. The CDR3 region has the DNA TGTGCCAGCAGTTTTGTTGAGCCCCAGCATTTT. Protein sequence: CASSFVEPQHF.

This chain joins TRBV5-1 and TRBJ1-5, with a weak D call TRBD1 (6 bases). This CDR3 region has 14 residues. Trimming removed 0 bases from V and 6 bases from J, with 10 bases in between. Germline V gives CDR1 SGHRS, CDR2 YFSETQ. The CDR3 protein is CASSLEQGIQPQHF. CDR3 sequence (DNA): TGCGCCAGCAGCTTGGAACAGGGTATTCAGCCCCAGCATTTT.

In its sample, this clone was seen once. The V and J genes are TRBV15 and TRBJ2-1, with 8 bases identical to TRBD2. The CDR3 has 13 residues. The V and J ends lost 8 bases and 8 bases, in that order; junction bases with no gene match: 8. The V gene's germline CDR1 is LNHNV and CDR2 YYDKDF (reference sequence). The CDR3 spells CATRQAGVDEQFF. DNA for the CDR3: TGTGCCACCCGGCAAGCGGGAGTAGATGAGCAGTTCTTC.

The chain couples TRBV5-1 to TRBJ2-3; 9 nucleotides match TRBD1. Germline values: CDR1 SGHRS, CDR2 YFSETQ. The CDR3 has 17 amino acids. The ends lost 2 bases at V and 5 bases at J; junction bases unmatched: 12. CDR3 DNA sequence: TGCGCCAGCAGCTTAAGAGCCGGGACAGGGTTTGGAGATACGCAGTATTTT. Translation gives CASSLRAGTGFGDTQYF.

The V gene is TRBV5-1, the J gene TRBJ1-1; D ambiguous. V was cut by 1 base and J by 8 bases, with 9 bases left in between. This CDR3 contains 12 residues. The germline CDR1 and CDR2 sequences are SGHRS and YFSETQ. Here the CDR3 DNA reads TGCGCCAGCAGCTTGTCGAGTGGGGAAGCTTTCTTT. This sequence encodes CASSLSSGEAFF.

This rearrangement joins TRBV27 to TRBJ2-4, with D hard to call. Germline CDR1 MNHEY, CDR2 SMNVEV (reference sequence). Trimming stripped 7 bases from V and 1 base from J, with 8 bases between. This CDR3 is built from 13 residues. CDR3 DNA: TGTGCCAGCAAGGAACAGGCCAAAAACATTCAGTACTTC. Translation gives CASKEQAKNIQYF.

This clone was counted a few times. J is TRBJ2-3 and V is TRBV5-1; D is possibly TRBD1 (5 bases). This CDR3 contains 15 residues. The V gene's germline CDR1 is SGHRS and CDR2 YFSETQ. The V gene lost 0 bases and the J gene lost 1 base, with 9 bases spanning the gap. The CDR3 region has the DNA TGCGCCAGCAGCTTGGGGGTCAGGGGCACAGATACGCAGTATTTT. Protein: CASSLGVRGTDTQYF.

In its sample, this clone was seen a few times. The chain employs TRBV11-3 and TRBJ2-5, with D possibly being TRBD2 (6 bases). The V and J ends lost 1 base and 4 bases respectively, with 16 bases between them. The CDR3 consists of 16 residues. Per germline, CDR1 SGHNT and CDR2 YENEEA. CDR3 in amino acids: CASSLGREIWGETQYF. As DNA, the CDR3 is TGTGCCAGCAGCTTAGGCCGGGAGATTTGGGGAGAGACCCAGTACTTC. The variable domain in full, with the rest retrieved from reference TRBV11-3 and TRBJ2-5, is EAGVVQSPRYKIIEKKQPVAFWCNPISGHNTLYWYLQNLGQGPELLIRYENEEAVDDSQLPKDRFSAERLKGVDSTLKIQPAELGDSAVYLCASSLGREIWGETQYFGPGTRLLVL.

The CDR3 region has the DNA TGTGCCAGCAGCGGACAGGGAGTTTCTCGCAATTCACCCCTCCACTTT. Protein: CASSGQGVSRNSPLHF. J is TRBJ1-6 and V is TRBV28; 8 bases map to TRBD1. The CDR3 spans 16 residues. From germline, CDR1 is MDHEN and CDR2 SYDVKM. Trimming at V came to 6 bases and at J to 7 bases, leaving 11 bases not matched to a gene.